This T cell receptor (beta chain) was obtained from a study of B cell selection in AIRE deficiency. Sequenced by immunoSEQ multiplex PCR; TCRdb stores in-frame clones only, minus some. The sample lists about 24,000 clones, around 96% occurring once. Conventional CD4 T cells were sorted as CD4+CD127+ cells. Source material: CD4+CD127+ conventional T cells sorted from PBMCs. This TCR was sampled from a human donor in good health.

This chain's CDR3 is CASSQGDRLANYGYTF. The CDR3 region has the DNA TGCGCCAGCAGCCAAGGTGACAGGTTAGCTAACTATGGCTACACCTTC. The V gene is TRBV4-1, the J gene TRBJ1-2; possibly TRBD1 for D (6 bases). Deletions cut 1 base from V and 0 bases from J, with 12 bases between. CDR1 and CDR2 (germline): MGHRA, YSYEKL. The CDR3 has 16 amino acids.